This passage covers 15 T cell receptor beta chains from one sample sequenced in a study of cytomegalovirus exposure and HLA in healthy donors. Amplification used 60 Vbeta primers and 13 Jbeta primers. Produced via immunoSEQ multiplex PCR; TCRdb's table is partial and in-frame only. The table has approximately 150,000 clones, roughly 85% seen once. Sequencing was carried out using PBMCs. Receptors were obtained from a man younger than 35 in good health and CMV-seropositive.

The chain employs TRBV9 and TRBJ2-3, with 8 positions matching TRBD1. V trimming: 3 bases; J trimming: 4 bases; junction bases outside the gene matches: 4. The CDR3 is made up of 14 amino acids. Germline V lookup: CDR1 SGDLS, CDR2 YYNGEE. The CDR3 DNA reads TGTGCCAGCAGCGGAGGACAGGGTCCAGATACGCAGTATTTT. Protein product: CASSGGQGPDTQYF.

This chain connects TRBV19 to TRBJ1-1, with D maybe TRBD1 (6 bases). V shed 4 bases and J shed 1 base, with 10 bases lying between them. CDR3 length equals 14 residues. The germline V gene has CDR1 LNHDA and CDR2 SQIVND (reference sequence). The CDR3 DNA is TGTGCCAGTAGTACCGGACAGACGAACACTGAAGCTTTCTTT. It specifies CASSTGQTNTEAFF.

This clone occurred once. The gene calls are TRBV4-1 and TRBJ1-2; unclear D gene. Deletions cut 0 bases from V and 6 bases from J, with 8 bases between. The CDR3 contains 13 residues. Germline-derived CDR1 and CDR2 are MGHRA and YSYEKL. This chain's CDR3 is CASSQDEADGYTF. The DNA for the CDR3 is TGCGCCAGCAGCCAAGATGAGGCAGATGGCTACACCTTC.

The CDR3 DNA is TGCGCCAGCAGCGTAGGGGCACTAAGTGGCTACACCTTC. Protein: CASSVGALSGYTF. The chain combines TRBV5-1 with TRBJ1-2; D is perhaps TRBD1 (5 bases). The germline CDR1 and CDR2 sequences are SGHRS and YFSETQ. The CDR3 sequence is 13 residues long. V was cut by 4 bases and J by 7 bases, with 14 bases left in between.

V usage is TRBV6-5 and J usage is TRBJ2-7; D may be TRBD2 (6 bases). Germline V gives CDR1 MNHEY, CDR2 SVGAGI. CDR3 length: 16 residues. Trimming cost V 2 bases and J 0 bases, with 14 bases left between them. This chain's CDR3 is CASSYERDFSSYEQYF. The CDR3 coding sequence is TGTGCCAGCAGTTACGAACGGGACTTCAGCTCCTACGAGCAGTACTTC.

The V and J genes are TRBV7-2 and TRBJ1-1; 9 bases are a match to TRBD1. The CDR3 has 14 amino acids. CDR1 and CDR2 (germline): SGHTA, FQGNSA. The J segment lost 10 bases and the V segment lost 0 bases, leaving 6 bases of the junction unmatched. Here the CDR3 DNA reads TGTGCCAGCAGCTTAGCGGGTACAGGGGGCAGAGCTTTCTTT. Amino acids: CASSLAGTGGRAFF.

In this sample, this clone turned up once. The V and J genes are TRBV10-1 and TRBJ2-1; 8 bases are shared with TRBD2. This CDR3 spans 11 amino acids. Unmatched junction bases numbered 1, after V lost 8 bases and J lost 7 bases. In germline, CDR1 is WNHNN, CDR2 SYGVQD (reference sequence). The CDR3 spells CASSSGNEQFF. The CDR3 DNA sequence: TGCGCCAGCTCTAGCGGGAATGAGCAGTTCTTC.

The rearrangement joins TRBV4-3 to TRBJ2-7; tentative D call: TRBD2 (5 bases). Trimming took off 4 bases at V and 1 base at J, with 14 bases between the two ends. CDR1 LGHNA and CDR2 YSLEER come from the germline V gene. The CDR3 has 15 residues. CDR3: CASSPDTRGSYEQYF. DNA for the CDR3: TGCGCCAGCAGCCCAGACACTAGAGGGTCCTACGAGCAGTACTTC.

The gene calls are TRBV14 and TRBJ1-1; perhaps TRBD1 as D (5 bases). V lost 3 bases and J 6 bases, leaving 11 bases between the germline ends. The CDR3 spans 13 residues. The V gene's germline CDR1 is SGHDN and CDR2 FVKESK. CDR3 residues: CASSHGRDSEAFF. The CDR3, as DNA: TGTGCCAGCAGCCATGGCAGGGACTCTGAAGCTTTCTTT.

The gene calls are TRBV29-1 and TRBJ1-3, with 8 nucleotides matching TRBD1. The trim removed 7 bases at V and 4 bases at J, leaving 12 bases unmatched. The CDR3 contains 15 residues. The germline V gene has CDR1 SQVTM and CDR2 ANQGSEA. CDR3 in amino acids: CSAMGDRHPGNTIYF. As DNA, the CDR3 is TGCAGCGCGATGGGGGACAGGCATCCCGGAAACACCATATATTTT.

The rearrangement uses TRBV4-1 and TRBJ1-3; 7 bases are shared with TRBD1. The J segment lost 4 bases and the V segment lost 3 bases, leaving 3 bases of the junction unmatched. Germline CDR1 MGHRA, CDR2 YSYEKL. The CDR3 runs to 14 residues. CDR3 in amino acids: CASSQTDRGNTIYF. The CDR3 DNA sequence: TGCGCCAGCAGCCAGACGGACAGGGGAAACACCATATATTTT.

The chain employs TRBV10-2 and TRBJ2-1; the match to TRBD1 covers 9 bases. Trimming at V came to 2 bases and at J to 8 bases, leaving 4 bases not matched to a gene. The CDR3 sequence is 14 residues long. Looked up from germline, CDR1 is WSHSY and CDR2 is SAAADI. The CDR3, as DNA: TGCGCCAGCAGTGAGGGGACAGGGAGACATGAGCAGTTCTTC. Protein sequence: CASSEGTGRHEQFF.

V is TRBV28 and J is TRBJ2-3; a possible D gene is TRBD2 (6 bases). The ends were cut back, 1 base at V and 0 bases at J, with 11 bases in the middle. CDR1 and CDR2 from the germline V gene are MDHEN and SYDVKM. The CDR3 sequence is 16 residues long. CDR3 residues: CASSLFSGGSTDTQYF. The DNA for the CDR3 is TGTGCCAGCAGTTTATTTAGTGGGGGGAGCACAGATACGCAGTATTTT.

The V and J genes are TRBV5-4 and TRBJ1-2; D is ambiguous. V was pared by 3 bases and J by 8 bases, with 14 bases between. The CDR3 length is 13 residues. The germline V gene encodes CDR1 SGHNT and CDR2 YYREEE (reference sequence). The CDR3 loop is CASSSDGVGGYTF. CDR3 bases: TGTGCCAGCAGCTCCGACGGGGTCGGGGGCTACACCTTC.

This clone has a single count. The conserved final phenylalanine or tryptophan is absent from the CDR3, which likely points to a read error. The genes are TRBV5-6 and TRBJ1-6; D unclear. CDR3 length: 15 amino acids. CDR1 and CDR2 (germline): SGHDT, YYEEEE. V lost 3 bases to trimming and J lost 1 base, with 8 bases between them. The CDR3 nucleotides are TGTGCCAGCAGCTGGAGATCATCCTATAATTCACCCCTCCACCTT. Translation: CASSWRSSYNSPLHL.